This is a list of T cell receptor beta chains from one sample in a study of blood T cell repertoires in COVID-19. Clones were sequenced by immunoSEQ multiplex PCR, and TCRdb holds only the in-frame ones, with some missing. This sample has about 160,000 clones; approximately 93% occur once, and the top ten carry approximately 2%. Sequences were obtained from peripheral blood. The receptors were sampled from an older woman with COVID-19, enrolled during active disease. Both conserved end residues are part of each CDR3. The order of the fields is V gene, CDR3 length, clone size, D gene, CDR3 protein. A D gene is named only where the DNA matches it firmly. Size is omitted from some rows. Given values are once, few, many or a class for expanded clones.

TRBV7-2,16,NA,NA,CASSLAASSYNSPLHF
TRBV19,16,NA,NA,CASSMTSGVWNSPLHF
TRBV2,18,NA,TRBD2,CASSDPTVAGGWEETQYF
TRBV30,17,NA,TRBD1,CAWSVLDQGVGNYGYTF
TRBV15,15,NA,TRBD1,CATSRGGQGNTEAFF
TRBV18,13,once,NA,CASSPGLLQPQHF
TRBV6-5,13,NA,TRBD1,CASSPDRAYGYTF
TRBV19,16,NA,TRBD1,CASSIGGTGTGARYTF
TRBV11-2,16,NA,TRBD2,CASSPPGTSGTDTQYF
TRBV4-1,12,once,NA,CASSQVGRGYTF
TRBV5-1,16,NA,TRBD2,CASSLGGGGFTDTQYF
TRBV4-3,15,NA,NA,CASSQEGRNNSPLHF
TRBV15,18,NA,NA,CATSRDLTGVSSGNTIYF
TRBV6-4,13,NA,NA,CASSPGEGAEAFF
TRBV30,13,NA,NA,CAWMGEVVSPLHF
TRBV4-3,14,NA,NA,CASSPGTDAYEQYF
TRBV12-5,16,NA,TRBD1,CASGFSSGGGTQPQHF
TRBV5-4,13,NA,NA,CASSPAGTDTQYF
TRBV5-1,14,NA,NA,CASSLEGMNTEAFF
TRBV2,13,NA,NA,CASSVRREGELFF
TRBV7-8,15,NA,NA,CASSPNGLSNQPQHF
TRBV9,13,NA,NA,CASSARVNQPQHF
TRBV6-2/TRBV6-3,14,NA,NA,CASSYAGVNTEAFF
TRBV5-1,15,once,TRBD2,CASSTSGTRGETQYF
TRBV6-2/TRBV6-3,13,NA,TRBD1,CASSRPQGDGYTF
TRBV7-2,14,NA,TRBD1,CASSIIRDSYEQYF
TRBV4-1,14,NA,NA,CASSHNRGNQPQHF
TRBV6-2/TRBV6-3,17,NA,NA,CASTPASGGLSGNTIYF
TRBV10-3,16,NA,TRBD1,CAISESRTGEGTEAFF
TRBV28,13,NA,NA,CASSSPGLYGYTF
TRBV13,14,NA,NA,CASSLGPIQETQYF
TRBV2,15,NA,NA,CASSMQAGDNQPQHF
TRBV5-1,15,NA,NA,CASSLGGQARSPLHF
TRBV11-2,16,NA,TRBD2,CASSLARLTSGGRQYF
TRBV30,14,NA,NA,CACNGGRINYGYTF
TRBV6-2/TRBV6-3,15,NA,TRBD1,CASSYIGTGLDEQYF
TRBV2,13,NA,NA,CASSEPVNTEAFF
TRBV24-1,14,NA,TRBD1,CATSEGQSYNEQFF
TRBV7-3,14,NA,TRBD2,CASSSGRAGNIQYF
TRBV6-2/TRBV6-3,16,NA,NA,CASSLLSPLSNQPQHF
TRBV28,14,NA,NA,CASENGGYNYGYTF
TRBV14,14,NA,TRBD2,CASSHSGGLNEQYF
TRBV7-2,17,few,TRBD2,CASRSNGLAGGPYEQYF
TRBV6-5,15,NA,TRBD1,CAASPGQINTGELFF
TRBV30,11,NA,NA,CAWSGPGASTF
TRBV15,16,NA,NA,CATSRARGSSYNEQFF
TRBV18,17,NA,TRBD1,CASSPSLPGGNNYGYTF
TRBV4-2,15,NA,TRBD1,CASSPAGQGTPPLHF
TRBV7-7,13,NA,TRBD1,CASSADRGNEQFF
TRBV7-2,14,NA,NA,CASSPGGVNYGYTF
TRBV7-9,15,NA,NA,CASSSRGSMNTEAFF
TRBV6-1,14,NA,NA,CASSEVRMDSPLHF
TRBV7-8,15,NA,NA,CASSFQDGGSYEQYF
TRBV12-3/TRBV12-4,12,NA,NA,CASSQINSPLHF
TRBV6-2/TRBV6-3,15,once,TRBD1,CASSSATGGPREQYF
TRBV4-3,15,NA,NA,CASSQDRRGDNGYTF
TRBV5-1,14,NA,TRBD1,CASARGDRGSPLHF
TRBV29-1,13,NA,TRBD1,CSGLTGGIEKLFF
TRBV19,17,NA,TRBD1,CASSTDRGTATNEKLFF
TRBV12-5,16,NA,NA,CASGSVNPGQSNEQFF